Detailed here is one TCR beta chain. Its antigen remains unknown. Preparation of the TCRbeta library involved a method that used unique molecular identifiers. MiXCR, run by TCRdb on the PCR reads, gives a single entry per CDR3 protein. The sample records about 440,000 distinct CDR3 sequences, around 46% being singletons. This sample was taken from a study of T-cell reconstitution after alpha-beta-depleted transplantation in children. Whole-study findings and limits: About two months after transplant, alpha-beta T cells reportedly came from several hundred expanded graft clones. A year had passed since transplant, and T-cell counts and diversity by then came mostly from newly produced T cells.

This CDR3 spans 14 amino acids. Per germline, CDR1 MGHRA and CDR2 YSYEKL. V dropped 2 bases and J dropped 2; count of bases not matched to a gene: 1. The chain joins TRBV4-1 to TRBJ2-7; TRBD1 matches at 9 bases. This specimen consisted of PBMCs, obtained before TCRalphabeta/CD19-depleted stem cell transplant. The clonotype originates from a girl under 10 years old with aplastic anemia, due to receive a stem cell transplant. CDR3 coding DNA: TGCGCCAGCAGCCAAACAGGGGGCACCTACGAGCAGTACTTC. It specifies CASSQTGGTYEQYF.